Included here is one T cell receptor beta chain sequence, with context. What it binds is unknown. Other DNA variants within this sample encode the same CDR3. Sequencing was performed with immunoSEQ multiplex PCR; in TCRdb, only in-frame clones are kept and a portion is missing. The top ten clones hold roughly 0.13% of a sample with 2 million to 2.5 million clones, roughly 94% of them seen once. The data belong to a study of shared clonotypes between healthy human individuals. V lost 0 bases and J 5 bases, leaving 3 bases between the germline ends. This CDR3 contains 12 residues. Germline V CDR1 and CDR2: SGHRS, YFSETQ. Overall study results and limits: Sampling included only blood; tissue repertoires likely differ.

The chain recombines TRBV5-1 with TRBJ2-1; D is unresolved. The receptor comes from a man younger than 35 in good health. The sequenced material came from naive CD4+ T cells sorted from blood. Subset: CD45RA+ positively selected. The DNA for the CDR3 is TGCGCCAGCAGCTTGGCAAACAATGAGCAGTTCTTC. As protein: CASSLANNEQFF.